The present TCR beta chain was sequenced within a study of cytomegalovirus exposure and HLA in healthy donors. About the research overall: Genetic ancestry analysis placed around four fifths of the 350 to 500 donors that were genotyped in the Caucasian-associated cluster.

Study results and caveats: For presence/absence analyses, sequencing depth was assumed to be roughly uniform across donors. One variant, a missense change in DCLRE1C, was linked in a later analysis to TCR beta V- and J-gene trimming.

V lost 1 base to trimming and J lost 2 bases; unmatched junction nucleotides: 6. CDR1 and CDR2 from the germline V gene are LGHNT and FRNRAP. CDR3 size: 18 residues. The table lists this clone with a few counts. Its cognate antigen is unknown. 13 Jbeta primers and 60 Vbeta primers were used for the PCR. Measured with immunoSEQ multiplex PCR; TCRdb has only the in-frame clones, and not every one. This repertoire shows 180,000 or so clones, roughly 70% found once; its top ten account for about 3%. This sequence originates from a male donor in good health and CMV-seronegative. Sequencing was performed on PBMCs. The chain has TRBV12-5 and TRBJ2-1, with 12 bases matching TRBD2. Here the CDR3 reads CASGLDWTSGKAYNEQFF. In DNA, the CDR3 is TGTGCTAGTGGTTTGGATTGGACTAGCGGGAAGGCCTACAATGAGCAGTTCTTC.